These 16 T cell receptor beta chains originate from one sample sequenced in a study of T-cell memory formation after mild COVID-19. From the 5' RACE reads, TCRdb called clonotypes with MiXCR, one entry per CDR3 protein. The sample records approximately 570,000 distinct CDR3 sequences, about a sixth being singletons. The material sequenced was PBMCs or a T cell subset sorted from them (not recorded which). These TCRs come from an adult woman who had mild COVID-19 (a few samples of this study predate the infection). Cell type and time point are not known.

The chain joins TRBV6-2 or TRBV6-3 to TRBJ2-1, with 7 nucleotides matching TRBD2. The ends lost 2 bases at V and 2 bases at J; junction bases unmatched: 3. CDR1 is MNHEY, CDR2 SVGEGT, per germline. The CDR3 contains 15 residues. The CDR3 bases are TGTGCCAGCAGTTACGGGAGGGCCGCCTACAATGAGCAGTTCTTC. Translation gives CASSYGRAAYNEQFF.

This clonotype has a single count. The DNA for the CDR3 is TGTGCCAGTAGTATCCTGGACGGGACCTACGAGCAGTACTTC. Translation gives CASSILDGTYEQYF. The V gene is TRBV19, the J gene TRBJ2-7; a weak D match, TRBD2 (5 bases). The CDR3 length is 14 residues. V was shortened by 3 bases and J by 2 bases, with 11 bases between the two germline ends. The germline CDR1 and CDR2 sequences are LNHDA and SQIVND (reference sequence).

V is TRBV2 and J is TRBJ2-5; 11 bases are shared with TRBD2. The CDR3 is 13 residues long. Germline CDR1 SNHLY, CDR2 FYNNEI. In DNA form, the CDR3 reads TGTGGAGGGACTAGCGGACACCAAGAGACCCAGTACTTC. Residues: CGGTSGHQETQYF. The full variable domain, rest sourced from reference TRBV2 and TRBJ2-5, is EPEVTQTPSHQVTQMGQEVILRCVPISNHLYFYWYRQILGQKVEFLVSFYNNEISEKSEIFDDQFSVERPDGSNFTLKIRSTKLEDSAMYFCGGTSGHQETQYFGPGTRLLVL.

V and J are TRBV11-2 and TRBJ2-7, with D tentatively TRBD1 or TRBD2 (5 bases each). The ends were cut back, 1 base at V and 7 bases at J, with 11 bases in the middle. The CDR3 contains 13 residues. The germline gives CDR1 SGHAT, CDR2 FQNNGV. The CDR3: CASSLGQSGEQYF. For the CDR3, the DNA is TGTGCCAGCAGCTTAGGACAGTCGGGAGAGCAGTACTTC.

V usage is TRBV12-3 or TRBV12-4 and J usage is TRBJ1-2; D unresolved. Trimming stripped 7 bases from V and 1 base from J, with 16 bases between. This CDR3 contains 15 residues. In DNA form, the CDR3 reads TGTGCCAGCACCTCCTTGCCGGAGATTAACTATGGCTACACCTTC. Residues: CASTSLPEINYGYTF.

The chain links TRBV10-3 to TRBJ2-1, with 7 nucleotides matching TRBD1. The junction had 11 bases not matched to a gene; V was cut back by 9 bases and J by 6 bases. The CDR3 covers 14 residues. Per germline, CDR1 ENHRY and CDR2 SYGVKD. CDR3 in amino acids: CAMGDSATPNEQFF. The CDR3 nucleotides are TGTGCCATGGGGGACAGCGCTACACCCAATGAGCAGTTCTTC.

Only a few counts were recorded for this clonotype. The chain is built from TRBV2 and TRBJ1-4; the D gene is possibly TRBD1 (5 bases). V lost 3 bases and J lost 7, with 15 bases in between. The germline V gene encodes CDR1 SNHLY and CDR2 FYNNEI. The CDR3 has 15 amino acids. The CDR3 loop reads CASSEGGVIGEKLFF. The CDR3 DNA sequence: TGTGCCAGCAGTGAGGGAGGGGTTATCGGTGAAAAACTGTTTTTT.

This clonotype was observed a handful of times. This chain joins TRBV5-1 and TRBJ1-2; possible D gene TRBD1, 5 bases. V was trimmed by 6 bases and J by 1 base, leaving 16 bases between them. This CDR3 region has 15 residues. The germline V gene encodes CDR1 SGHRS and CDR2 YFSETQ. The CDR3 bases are TGCGCCAGCAACCTCCGGGACGGACGTAACTATGGCTACACCTTC. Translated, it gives CASNLRDGRNYGYTF.

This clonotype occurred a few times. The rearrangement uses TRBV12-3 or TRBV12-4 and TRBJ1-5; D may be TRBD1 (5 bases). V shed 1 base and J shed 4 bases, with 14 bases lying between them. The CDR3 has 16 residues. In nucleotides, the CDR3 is TGTGCCAGCAGTTTAGGACGAGGGGCTCGGAATCAGCCCCAGCATTTT. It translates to CASSLGRGARNQPQHF.

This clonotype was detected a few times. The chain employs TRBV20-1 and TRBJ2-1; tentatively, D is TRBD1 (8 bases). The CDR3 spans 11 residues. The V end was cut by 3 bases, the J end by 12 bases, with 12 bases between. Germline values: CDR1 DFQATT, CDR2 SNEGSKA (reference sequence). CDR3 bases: TGCAGTGCTAGGGGGGGGACAGGGCAGTTCTTC. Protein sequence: CSARGGTGQFF.

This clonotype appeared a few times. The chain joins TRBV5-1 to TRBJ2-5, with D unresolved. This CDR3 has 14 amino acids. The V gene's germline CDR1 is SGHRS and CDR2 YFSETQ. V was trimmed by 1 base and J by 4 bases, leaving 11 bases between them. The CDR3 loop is CASSLTADGETQYF. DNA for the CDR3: TGCGCCAGCAGCTTGACTGCGGATGGAGAGACCCAGTACTTC.

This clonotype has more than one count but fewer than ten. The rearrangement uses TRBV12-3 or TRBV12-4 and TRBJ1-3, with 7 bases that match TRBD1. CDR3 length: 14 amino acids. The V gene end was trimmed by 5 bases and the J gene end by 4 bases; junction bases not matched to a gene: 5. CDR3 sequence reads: CASSPRQGGNTIYF. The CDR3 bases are TGTGCCAGCAGTCCCCGACAGGGAGGAAACACCATATATTTT.

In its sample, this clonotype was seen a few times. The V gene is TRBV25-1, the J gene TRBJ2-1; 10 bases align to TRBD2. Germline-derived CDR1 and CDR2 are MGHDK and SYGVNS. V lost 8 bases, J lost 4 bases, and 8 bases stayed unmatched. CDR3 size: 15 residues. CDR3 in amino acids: CASALGTSVYNEQFF. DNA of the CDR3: TGTGCCAGCGCTCTCGGGACTAGCGTATACAATGAGCAGTTCTTC.

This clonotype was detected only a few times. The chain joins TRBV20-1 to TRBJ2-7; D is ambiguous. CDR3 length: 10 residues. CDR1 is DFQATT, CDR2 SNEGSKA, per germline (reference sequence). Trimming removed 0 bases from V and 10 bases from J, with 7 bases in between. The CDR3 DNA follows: TGCAGTGCTAGAGATAAGGGACAGTACTTC. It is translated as CSARDKGQYF.

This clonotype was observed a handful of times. CDR3 DNA: TGTGCCAGCTCCAGGGCAAGCTCCTACAATGAGCAGTTCTTC. Protein: CASSRASSYNEQFF. The chain joins TRBV6-1 to TRBJ2-1, with D maybe TRBD1 (5 bases). Germline values: CDR1 MNHNS, CDR2 SASEGT. The CDR3 covers 14 residues. Trimming stripped 8 bases from V and 0 bases from J, with 11 bases between.

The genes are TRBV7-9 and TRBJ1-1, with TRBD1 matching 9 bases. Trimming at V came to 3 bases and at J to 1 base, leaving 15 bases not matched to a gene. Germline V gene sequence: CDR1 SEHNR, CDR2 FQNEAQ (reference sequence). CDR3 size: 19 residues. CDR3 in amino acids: CASSLGQGMMGGRNTEAFF. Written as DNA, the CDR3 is TGTGCCAGCAGCTTGGGACAGGGAATGATGGGAGGACGGAACACTGAAGCTTTCTTT.